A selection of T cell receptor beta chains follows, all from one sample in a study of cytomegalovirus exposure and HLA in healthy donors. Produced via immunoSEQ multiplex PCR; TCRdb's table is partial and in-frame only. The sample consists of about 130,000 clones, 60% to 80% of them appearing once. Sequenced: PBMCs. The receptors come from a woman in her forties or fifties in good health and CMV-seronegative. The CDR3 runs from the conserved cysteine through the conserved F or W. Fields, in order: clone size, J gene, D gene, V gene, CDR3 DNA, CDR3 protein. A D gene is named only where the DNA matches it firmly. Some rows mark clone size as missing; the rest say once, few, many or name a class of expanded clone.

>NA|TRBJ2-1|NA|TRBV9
TGTGCCAGCAGCGTAGGGAGCTCCTACAATGAGCAGTTCTTC
CASSVGSSYNEQFF
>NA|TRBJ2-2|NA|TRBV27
TGTGCCAGCAGTTTATCGCGGAACACCGGGGAGCTGTTTTTT
CASSLSRNTGELFF
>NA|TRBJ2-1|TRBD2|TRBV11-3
TGTGCCAGCAGCTCCCCGGCACTAGCGGTAAATCGAAGGTACAATGAGCAGTTCTTC
CASSSPALAVNRRYNEQFF
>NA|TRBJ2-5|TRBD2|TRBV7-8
TGTGCCAGCAGCCTGCGGGTCGGTAGCGGGAGGGCACAAGAGACCCAGTACTTC
CASSLRVGSGRAQETQYF
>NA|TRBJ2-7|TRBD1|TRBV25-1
TGTGCCAGGAGACAGGGTACCTCCTTC
CARRQGTSF
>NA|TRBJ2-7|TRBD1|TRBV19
TGTGCCAGTAGTAAGGGGACAGGGAGCTCCTACGAGCAGTACTTC
CASSKGTGSSYEQYF
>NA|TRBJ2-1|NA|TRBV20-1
TGCAGTGCTCAACTTCTCAATGAGCAGTTCTTC
CSAQLLNEQFF
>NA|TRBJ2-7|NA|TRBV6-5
TGTGCCAGCAGTCGGGACATAGACTACGAGCAGTACTTC
CASSRDIDYEQYF
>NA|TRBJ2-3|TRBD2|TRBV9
TGTGCCAGCAGCCTGACTAGCGAGATTAGCACAGATACGCAGTATTTT
CASSLTSEISTDTQYF
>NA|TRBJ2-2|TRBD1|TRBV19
TGTGCCAGTTCAAACCGGGACAGGGGGCTCGGGGAGCTGTTTTTT
CASSNRDRGLGELFF
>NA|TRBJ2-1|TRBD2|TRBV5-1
TGCGCCAGCAGCTTGGCCATGGGGGGGAATGAGCAGTTCTTC
CASSLAMGGNEQFF
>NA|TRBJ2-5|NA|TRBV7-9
TGTGCCAGCAGCCAATTTAGAACAGAGACCCAGTACTTC
CASSQFRTETQYF
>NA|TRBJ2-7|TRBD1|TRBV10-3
TGTGCCATCACAGAACAGGGGACCGTGGGGGAGCAGTACTTC
CAITEQGTVGEQYF
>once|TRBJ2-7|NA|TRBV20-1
TGCAGTGCTAGTTTGGGGCGCGAGCAGTACTTC
CSASLGREQYF
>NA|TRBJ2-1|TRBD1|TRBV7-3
TGTGCCAGCAGCAGGGGACAGGGGAACGATGAGCAGTTCTTC
CASSRGQGNDEQFF
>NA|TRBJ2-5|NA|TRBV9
TGTGCCAGCAGCGTAGGAGCGTTCCAAGAGACCCAGTACTTC
CASSVGAFQETQYF
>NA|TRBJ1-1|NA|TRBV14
TGTGCCAGCAGCCCAAACACTGAAGCTTTCTTT
CASSPNTEAFF
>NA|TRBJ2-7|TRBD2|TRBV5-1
TGCGCCAGCAGCTTGGGGGTAGCGGGAAACGAGCAGTACTTC
CASSLGVAGNEQYF
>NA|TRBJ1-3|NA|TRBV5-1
TGCGCCAGCAGCTTGGAGTTGGGAGTCGCTGGAAACACCATATATTTT
CASSLELGVAGNTIYF
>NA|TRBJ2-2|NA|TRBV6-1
TGTGCCAGCAGTGAAAATGCGCAGGTGGTACTGTTTTTT
CASSENAQVVLFF
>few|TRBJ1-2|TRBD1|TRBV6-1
TGTGCCAGCAGTGGGGACAGGGGGTCTTGGCTCTATGGCTACACCTTC
CASSGDRGSWLYGYTF
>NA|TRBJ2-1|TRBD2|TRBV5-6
TGTGCCAGCAGCTCGGAGATCGTGGCTAGCGGGAGATACAATGAGCAGTTCTTC
CASSSEIVASGRYNEQFF
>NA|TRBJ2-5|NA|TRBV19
TGTGCCAGTAGTCCGCAACAGATACAAGAGACCCAGTACTTC
CASSPQQIQETQYF
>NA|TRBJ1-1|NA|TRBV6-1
TGTGCCAGCAGTGAAAGTCAGAACCTCACTGAAGCTTTCTTT
CASSESQNLTEAFF
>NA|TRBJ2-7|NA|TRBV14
TGTGCCAGCAGCCAAGTTGGCGGGGCGAGATACGAGCAGTACTTC
CASSQVGGARYEQYF